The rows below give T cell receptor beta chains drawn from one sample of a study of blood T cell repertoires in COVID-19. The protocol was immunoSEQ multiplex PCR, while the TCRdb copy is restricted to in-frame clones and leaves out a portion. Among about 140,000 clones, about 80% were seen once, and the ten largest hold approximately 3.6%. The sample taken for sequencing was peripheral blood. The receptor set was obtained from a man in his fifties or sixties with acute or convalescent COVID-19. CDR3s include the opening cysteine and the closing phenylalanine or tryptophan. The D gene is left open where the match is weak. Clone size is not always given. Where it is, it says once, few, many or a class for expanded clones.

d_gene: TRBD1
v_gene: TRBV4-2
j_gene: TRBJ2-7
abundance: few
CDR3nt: TGTGCCAGCAGCCAAGGGACAGGTTCCTGGGAGCAGTACTTC
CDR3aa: CASSQGTGSWEQYF

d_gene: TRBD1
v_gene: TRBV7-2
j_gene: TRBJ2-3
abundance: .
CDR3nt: TGTGCCAGCAGCTCCACTCCGACAGGGGGCCGTGCAGATACGCAGTATTTT
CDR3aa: CASSSTPTGGRADTQYF

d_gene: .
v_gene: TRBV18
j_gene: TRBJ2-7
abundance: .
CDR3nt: TGTGCCAGCTCACCACTGAGGGCGAGCACCTACGAGCAGTACTTC
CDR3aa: CASSPLRASTYEQYF

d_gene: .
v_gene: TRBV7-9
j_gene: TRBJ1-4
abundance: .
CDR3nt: TGTGCCAGCAGCTCTGCGGTTAATGAAAAACTGTTTTTT
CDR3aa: CASSSAVNEKLFF

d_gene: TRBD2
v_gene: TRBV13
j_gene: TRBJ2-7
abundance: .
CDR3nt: TGTGCCAGCAGCCCCCAGGGACTAGCGGGAGGGGTCTACGAGCAGTACTTC
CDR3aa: CASSPQGLAGGVYEQYF

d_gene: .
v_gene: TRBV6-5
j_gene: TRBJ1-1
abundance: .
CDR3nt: TGTGCCAGCAGTTACGTCCAGGGTAATGGAGAAGCTTTCTTT
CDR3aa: CASSYVQGNGEAFF

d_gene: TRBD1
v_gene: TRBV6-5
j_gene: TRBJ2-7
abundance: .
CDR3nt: TGTGCCAGCAGAACCCGACAGGGGGTCTACGAGCAGTACTTC
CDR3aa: CASRTRQGVYEQYF

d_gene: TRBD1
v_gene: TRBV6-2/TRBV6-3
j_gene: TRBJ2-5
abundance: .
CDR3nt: TGTGCCAGCAGCAGGGGGCTGGGAGAGACCCAGTACTTC
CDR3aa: CASSRGLGETQYF

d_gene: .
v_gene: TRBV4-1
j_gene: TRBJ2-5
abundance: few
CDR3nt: TGCGCCAGCAGCCAAGTACGGGAGTGGGAGACCCAGTACTTC
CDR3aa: CASSQVREWETQYF

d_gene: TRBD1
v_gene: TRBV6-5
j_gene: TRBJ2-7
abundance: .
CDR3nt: TGTGCCAGCAGTTACCTACAGGGGGCGCTGGAGCAGTACTTC
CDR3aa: CASSYLQGALEQYF

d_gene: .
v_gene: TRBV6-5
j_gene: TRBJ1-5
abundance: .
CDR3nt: TGTGCCAGCAGAAAGACCGGGACTGCACGACAGCCCCAGCATTTT
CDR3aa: CASRKTGTARQPQHF

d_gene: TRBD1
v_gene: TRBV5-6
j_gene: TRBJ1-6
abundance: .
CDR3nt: TGTGCCAGCAGCTTGGGTACAGGGGTTAGGTCACCCCTCCACTTT
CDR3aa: CASSLGTGVRSPLHF

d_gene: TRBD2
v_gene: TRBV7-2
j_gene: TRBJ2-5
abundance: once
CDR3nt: TGTGCCAGCAGCTTTACTAGCGGGAGGGGACAAGAGACCCAGTACTTC
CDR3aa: CASSFTSGRGQETQYF

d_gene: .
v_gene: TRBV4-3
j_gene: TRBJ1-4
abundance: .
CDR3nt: TGCGCCAGCAGCCAAGATTTGCTGATAGAGGGAGGGGCTAATGAAAAACTGTTTTTT
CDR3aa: CASSQDLLIEGGANEKLFF

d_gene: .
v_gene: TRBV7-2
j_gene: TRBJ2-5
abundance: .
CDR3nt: TGTGCCAGCAGCCCGACAGGCCGAGAGACCCAGTACTTC
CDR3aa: CASSPTGRETQYF

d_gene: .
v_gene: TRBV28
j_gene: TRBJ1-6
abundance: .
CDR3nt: TGTGCCAGCAGGTTCGGCCCGACTTTTTCACCCCTCCACTTT
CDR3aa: CASRFGPTFSPLHF

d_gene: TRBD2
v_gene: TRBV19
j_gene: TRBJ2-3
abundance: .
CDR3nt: TGTGCCAGTAGTACCGGGGGGGCCACAGATACGCAGTATTTT
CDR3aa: CASSTGGATDTQYF

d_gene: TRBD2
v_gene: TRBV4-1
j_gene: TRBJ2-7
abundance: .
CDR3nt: TGCGCCAGCAGCCTTTATAGCGGGAACGAGCAGTACTTC
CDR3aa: CASSLYSGNEQYF

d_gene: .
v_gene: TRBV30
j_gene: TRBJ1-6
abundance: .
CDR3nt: TGTGCCTGTCCCGGGACAATCACGCGTAATTCACCCCTCCACTTT
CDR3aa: CACPGTITRNSPLHF

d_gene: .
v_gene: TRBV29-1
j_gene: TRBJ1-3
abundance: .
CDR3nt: TGCAGCGTTGAAGACGACACCTCTGGAAACACCATATATTTT
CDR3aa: CSVEDDTSGNTIYF

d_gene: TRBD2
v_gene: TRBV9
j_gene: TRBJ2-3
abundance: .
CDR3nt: TGTGCCAGCAGCCCCTCACGACTAGCGGGTAGCACAGATACGCAGTATTTT
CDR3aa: CASSPSRLAGSTDTQYF

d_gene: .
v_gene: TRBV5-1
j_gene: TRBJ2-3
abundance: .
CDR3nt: TGCGCCAGCAGCCCCCGGGGAGACACAGATACGCAGTATTTT
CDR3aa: CASSPRGDTDTQYF

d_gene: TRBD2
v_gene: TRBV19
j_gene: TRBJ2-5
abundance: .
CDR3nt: TGTGCCAGTAGCCCTAGCGGGAACCAAGAGACCCAGTACTTC
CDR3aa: CASSPSGNQETQYF

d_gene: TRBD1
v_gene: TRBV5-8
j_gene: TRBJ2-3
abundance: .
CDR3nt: TGTGCCAGCCCGGCAGCATTACAGGGGTCTAGCACAGATACGCAGTATTTT
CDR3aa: CASPAALQGSSTDTQYF

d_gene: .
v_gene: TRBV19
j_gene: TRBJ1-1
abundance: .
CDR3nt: TGTGCCAGTAGTACCACTTTCAGGCAGTTTGGCACTGAAGCTTTCTTT
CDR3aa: CASSTTFRQFGTEAFF

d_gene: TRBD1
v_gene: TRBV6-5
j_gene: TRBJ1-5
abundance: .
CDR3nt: TGTGCCAGCAGTCTCGAGGGGGCCAGCAATCAGCCCCAGCATTTT
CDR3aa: CASSLEGASNQPQHF

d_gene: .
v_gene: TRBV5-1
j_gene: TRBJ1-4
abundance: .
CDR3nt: TGCGCCAGCAGCTTGACAGGAAATAATGAAAAACTGTTTTTT
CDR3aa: CASSLTGNNEKLFF

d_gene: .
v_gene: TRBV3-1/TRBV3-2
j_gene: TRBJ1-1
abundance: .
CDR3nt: TGTGCCAGCAGCCAGGTTGTGGAGTCGGCTGAAGCTTTCTTT
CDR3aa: CASSQVVESAEAFF

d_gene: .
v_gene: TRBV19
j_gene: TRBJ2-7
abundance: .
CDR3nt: TGTGCCAGTAGTCCCCGTTTGGAGACCTACGAGCAGTACTTC
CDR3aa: CASSPRLETYEQYF

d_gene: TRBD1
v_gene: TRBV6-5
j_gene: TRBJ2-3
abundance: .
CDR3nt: TGTGCCAGCAGCCGCGGGACAGGGGAGACAGATACGCAGTATTTT
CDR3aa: CASSRGTGETDTQYF

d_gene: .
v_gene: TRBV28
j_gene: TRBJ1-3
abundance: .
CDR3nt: TGTGCCAGCGGGAGGGGGTCCTCTGGAAACACCATATATTTT
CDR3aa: CASGRGSSGNTIYF

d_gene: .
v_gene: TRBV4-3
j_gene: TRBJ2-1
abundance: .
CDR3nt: TGCGCCAGCAGCCAAGCGGCAGGTCAAAGCTCCTACAATGAGCAGTTCTTC
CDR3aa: CASSQAAGQSSYNEQFF

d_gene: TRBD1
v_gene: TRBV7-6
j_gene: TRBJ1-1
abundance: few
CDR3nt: TGTGCCAGCAGCTTTGGACAGGGGGCGACCACTGAAGCTTTCTTT
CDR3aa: CASSFGQGATTEAFF

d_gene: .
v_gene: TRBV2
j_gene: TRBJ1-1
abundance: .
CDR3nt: TGTGCCAGCAGGCCGGGAGCTGAAGCTTTCTTT
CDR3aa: CASRPGAEAFF

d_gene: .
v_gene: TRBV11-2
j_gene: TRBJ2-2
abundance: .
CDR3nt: TGTGCCAGCACCGGGGTGGGGGAGCTGTTTTTT
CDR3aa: CASTGVGELFF

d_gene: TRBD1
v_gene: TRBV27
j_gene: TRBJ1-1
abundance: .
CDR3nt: TGTGCCAGCAGTTCCTACAGGGGAACCACTGAAGCTTTCTTT
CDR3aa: CASSSYRGTTEAFF

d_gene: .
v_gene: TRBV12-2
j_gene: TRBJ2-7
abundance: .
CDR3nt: TGTGCAAGTCGCTGCGAGCATTCGGGGACTAGCGGGATCAGCTCCTACGAGCAGTACTTC
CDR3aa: CASRCEHSGTSGISSYEQYF

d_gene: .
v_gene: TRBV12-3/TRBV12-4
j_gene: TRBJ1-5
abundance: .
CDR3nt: TGTGCCAGCAGCCTCGGGACAACCCAGCATTTT
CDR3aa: CASSLGTTQHF

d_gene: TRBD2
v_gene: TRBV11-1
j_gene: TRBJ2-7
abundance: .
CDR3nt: TGTGCCAGCAGCCCTCGGGAGGCCGAGCAGTACTTC
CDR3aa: CASSPREAEQYF

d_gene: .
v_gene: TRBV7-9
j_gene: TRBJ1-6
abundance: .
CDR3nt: TGTGCCAGCAGCTCCGGGAGCTCCTATAATTCACCCCTCCACTTT
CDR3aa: CASSSGSSYNSPLHF

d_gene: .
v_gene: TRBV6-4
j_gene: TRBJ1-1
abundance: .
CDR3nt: TGTGCCAGCAGTAGGGAGGGTACGGGCACTGAAGCTTTCTTT
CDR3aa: CASSREGTGTEAFF

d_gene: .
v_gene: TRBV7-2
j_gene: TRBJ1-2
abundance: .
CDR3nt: TGTGCCAGCAGCTTAGGGGCTTATGGCTACACCTTC
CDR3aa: CASSLGAYGYTF

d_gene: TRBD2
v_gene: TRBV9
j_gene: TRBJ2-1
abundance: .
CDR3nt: TGTGCCAGCAGCGAGTCTACTAGCGGGCTTTACAATGAGCAGTTCTTC
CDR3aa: CASSESTSGLYNEQFF

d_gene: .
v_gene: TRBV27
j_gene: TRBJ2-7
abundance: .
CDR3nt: TGTGCCAGCAGTTTCCGTCCTAGCGCCAAAGGGGTGTCCTACGAGCAGTACTTC
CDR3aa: CASSFRPSAKGVSYEQYF